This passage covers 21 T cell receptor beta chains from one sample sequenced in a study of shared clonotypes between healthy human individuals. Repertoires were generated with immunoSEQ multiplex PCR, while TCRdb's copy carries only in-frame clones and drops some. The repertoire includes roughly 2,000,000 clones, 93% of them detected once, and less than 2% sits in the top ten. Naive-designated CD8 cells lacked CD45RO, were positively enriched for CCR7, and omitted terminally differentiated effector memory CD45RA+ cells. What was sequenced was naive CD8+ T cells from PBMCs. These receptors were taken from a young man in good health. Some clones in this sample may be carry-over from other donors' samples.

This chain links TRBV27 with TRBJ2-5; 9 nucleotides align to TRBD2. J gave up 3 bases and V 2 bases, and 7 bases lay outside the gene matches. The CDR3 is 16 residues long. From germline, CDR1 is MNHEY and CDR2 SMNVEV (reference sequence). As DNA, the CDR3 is TGTGCCAGCAGTTTAATGGTAGCGGGGGTAGAAGAGACCCAGTACTTC. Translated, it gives CASSLMVAGVEETQYF.

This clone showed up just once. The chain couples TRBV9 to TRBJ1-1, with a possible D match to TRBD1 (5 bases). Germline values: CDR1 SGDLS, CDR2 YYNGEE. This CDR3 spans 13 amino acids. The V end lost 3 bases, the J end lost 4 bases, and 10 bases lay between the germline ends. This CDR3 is CASSGSGRTEAFF. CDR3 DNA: TGTGCCAGCAGCGGGTCAGGGCGCACTGAAGCTTTCTTT.

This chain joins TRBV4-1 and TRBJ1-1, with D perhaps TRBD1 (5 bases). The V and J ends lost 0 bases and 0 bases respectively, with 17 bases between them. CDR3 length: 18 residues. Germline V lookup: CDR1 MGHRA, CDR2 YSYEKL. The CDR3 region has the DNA TGCGCCAGCAGCCAAGAGAGTCAGGGCCCCGGCCTGAACACTGAAGCTTTCTTT. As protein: CASSQESQGPGLNTEAFF.

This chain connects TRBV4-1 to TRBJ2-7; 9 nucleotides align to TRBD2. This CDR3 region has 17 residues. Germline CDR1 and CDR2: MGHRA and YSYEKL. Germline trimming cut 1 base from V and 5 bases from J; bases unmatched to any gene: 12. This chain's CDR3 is CASSQGTGTGLAHEQYF. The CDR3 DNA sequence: TGCGCCAGCAGCCAAGGGACAGGAACGGGACTAGCCCACGAGCAGTACTTC.

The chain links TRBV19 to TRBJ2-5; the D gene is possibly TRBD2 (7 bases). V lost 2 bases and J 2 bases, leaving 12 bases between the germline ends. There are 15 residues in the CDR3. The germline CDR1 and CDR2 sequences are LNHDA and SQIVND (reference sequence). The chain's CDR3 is CASSIRGAEQETQYF. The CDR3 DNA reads TGTGCCAGTAGTATACGGGGGGCCGAACAAGAGACCCAGTACTTC.

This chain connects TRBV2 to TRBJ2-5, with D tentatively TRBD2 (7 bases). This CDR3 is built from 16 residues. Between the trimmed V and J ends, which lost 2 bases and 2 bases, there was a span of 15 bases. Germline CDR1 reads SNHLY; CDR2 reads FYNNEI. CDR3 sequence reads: CASSEWGLAEQETQYF. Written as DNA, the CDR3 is TGTGCCAGCAGTGAATGGGGGCTAGCGGAGCAAGAGACCCAGTACTTC.

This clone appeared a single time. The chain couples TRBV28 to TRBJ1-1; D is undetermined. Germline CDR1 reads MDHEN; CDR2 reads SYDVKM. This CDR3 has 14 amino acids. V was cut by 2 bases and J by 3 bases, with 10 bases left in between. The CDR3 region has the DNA TGTGCCAGCAGTTTAAATACCCGGGACACTGAAGCTTTCTTT. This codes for CASSLNTRDTEAFF.

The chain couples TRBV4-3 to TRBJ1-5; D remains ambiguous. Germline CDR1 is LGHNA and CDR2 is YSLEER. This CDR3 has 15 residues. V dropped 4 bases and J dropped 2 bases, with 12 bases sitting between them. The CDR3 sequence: CASSPVSGGNQPQHF. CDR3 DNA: TGCGCCAGCAGCCCAGTTTCCGGGGGCAATCAGCCCCAGCATTTT.

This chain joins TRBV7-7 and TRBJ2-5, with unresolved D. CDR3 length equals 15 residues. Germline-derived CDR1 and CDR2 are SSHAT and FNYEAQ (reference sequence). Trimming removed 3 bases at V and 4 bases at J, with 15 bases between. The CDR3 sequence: CASSFVAGAPETQYF. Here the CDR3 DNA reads TGTGCCAGCAGCTTCGTTGCTGGTGCCCCAGAGACCCAGTACTTC. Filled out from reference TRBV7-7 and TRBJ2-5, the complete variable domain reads GAGVSQSPRYKVTKRGQDVTLRCDPISSHATLYWYQQALGQGPEFLTYFNYEAQPDKSGLPSDRFSAERPEGSISTLTIQRTEQRDSAMYRCASSFVAGAPETQYFGPGTRLLVL.

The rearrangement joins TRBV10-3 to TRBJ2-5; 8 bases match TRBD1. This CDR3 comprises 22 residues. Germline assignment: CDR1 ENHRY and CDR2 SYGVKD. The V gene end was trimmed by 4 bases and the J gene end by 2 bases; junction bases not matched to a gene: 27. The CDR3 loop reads CAISAEGTGSAPMGEPQETQYF. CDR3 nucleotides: TGTGCCATCAGTGCGGAGGGGACAGGTTCGGCCCCTATGGGGGAGCCTCAAGAGACCCAGTACTTC.

The CDR3 nucleotides read TGTGCCAGCAGCTTGACAGGGTACGGCGGCTACACCTTC. Amino acid sequence: CASSLTGYGGYTF. This chain joins TRBV7-9 and TRBJ1-2, with TRBD1 matching over 7 bases. The CDR3 length is 13 residues. V was clipped by 3 bases and J by 8 bases; unmatched bases: 6. Germline V gene sequence: CDR1 SEHNR, CDR2 FQNEAQ (reference sequence).

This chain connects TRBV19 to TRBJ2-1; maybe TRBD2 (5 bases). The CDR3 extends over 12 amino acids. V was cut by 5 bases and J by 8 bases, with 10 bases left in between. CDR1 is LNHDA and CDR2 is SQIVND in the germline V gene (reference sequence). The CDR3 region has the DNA TGTGCCAGTAGTCTCGGGGTGCATGAGCAGTTCTTC. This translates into CASSLGVHEQFF.

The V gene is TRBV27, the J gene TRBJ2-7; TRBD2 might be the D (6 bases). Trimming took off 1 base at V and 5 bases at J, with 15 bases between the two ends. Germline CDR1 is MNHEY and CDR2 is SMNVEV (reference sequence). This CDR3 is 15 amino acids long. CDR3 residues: CASSLYGGISDEQYF. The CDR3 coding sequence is TGTGCCAGCAGTTTATATGGCGGGATAAGCGACGAGCAGTACTTC.

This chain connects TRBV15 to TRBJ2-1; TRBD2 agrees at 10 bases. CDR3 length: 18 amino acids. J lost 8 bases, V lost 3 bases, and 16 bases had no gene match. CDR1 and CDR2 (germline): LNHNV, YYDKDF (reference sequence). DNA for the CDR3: TGTGCCACCAGCAGTAGGGGAAGGAAGCGGGAGGGACTATATGAGCAGTTCTTC. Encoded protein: CATSSRGRKREGLYEQFF.

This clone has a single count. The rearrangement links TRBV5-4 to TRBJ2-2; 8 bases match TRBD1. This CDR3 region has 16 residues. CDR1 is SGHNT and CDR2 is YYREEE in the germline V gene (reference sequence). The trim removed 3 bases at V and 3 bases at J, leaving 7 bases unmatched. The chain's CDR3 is CASSSGQGAYTGELFF. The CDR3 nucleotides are TGTGCCAGCAGCTCCGGACAGGGCGCATACACCGGGGAGCTGTTTTTT. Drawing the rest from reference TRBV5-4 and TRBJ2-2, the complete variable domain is ETGVTQSPTHLIKTRGQQVTLRCSSQSGHNTVSWYQQALGQGPQFIFQYYREEENGRGNFPPRFSGLQFPNYSSELNVNALELDDSALYLCASSSGQGAYTGELFFGEGSRLTVL.

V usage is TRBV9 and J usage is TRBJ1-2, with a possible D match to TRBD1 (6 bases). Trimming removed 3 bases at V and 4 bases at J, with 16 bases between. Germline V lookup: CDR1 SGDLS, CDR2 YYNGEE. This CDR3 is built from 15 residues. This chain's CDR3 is CASSETGWSLYGYTF. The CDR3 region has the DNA TGTGCCAGCAGCGAAACAGGGTGGAGTCTCTATGGCTACACCTTC.

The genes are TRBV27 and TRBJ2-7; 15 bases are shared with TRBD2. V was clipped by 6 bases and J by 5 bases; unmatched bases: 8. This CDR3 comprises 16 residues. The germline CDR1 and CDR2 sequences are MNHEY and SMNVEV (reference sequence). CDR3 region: CASSQGTSGRYNEQYF. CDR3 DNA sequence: TGTGCCAGCAGCCAAGGGACTAGCGGGAGGTATAACGAGCAGTACTTC.

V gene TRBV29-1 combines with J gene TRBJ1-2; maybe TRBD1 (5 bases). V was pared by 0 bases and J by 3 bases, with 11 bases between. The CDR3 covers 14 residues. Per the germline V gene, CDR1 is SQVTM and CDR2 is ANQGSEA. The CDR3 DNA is TGCAGCGTTGAAGACGCCCGGGACTACTATGGCTACACCTTC. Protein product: CSVEDARDYYGYTF.

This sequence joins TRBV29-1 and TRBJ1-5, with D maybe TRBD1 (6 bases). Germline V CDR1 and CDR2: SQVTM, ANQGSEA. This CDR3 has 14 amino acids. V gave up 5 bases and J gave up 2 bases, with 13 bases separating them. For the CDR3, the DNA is TGCAGCGTTACTACACAGGGAGGCAATCAGCCCCAGCATTTT. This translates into CSVTTQGGNQPQHF.

This chain's CDR3 is CASSIDDRVPGQETQYF. The CDR3 DNA reads TGTGCCAGTAGTATAGACGACCGGGTCCCCGGGCAAGAGACCCAGTACTTC. This chain connects TRBV19 to TRBJ2-5; no reliable D call. With 0 bases removed from V and 2 bases from J, the gap between germline ends came to 16 bases. There are 17 residues in the CDR3. The germline V gene encodes CDR1 LNHDA and CDR2 SQIVND (reference sequence).

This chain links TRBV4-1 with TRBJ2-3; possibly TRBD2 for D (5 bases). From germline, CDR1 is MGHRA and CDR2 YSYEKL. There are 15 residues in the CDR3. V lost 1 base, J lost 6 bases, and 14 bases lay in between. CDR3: CASSQGAGKDDTQYF. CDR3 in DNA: TGCGCCAGCAGCCAAGGCGCCGGGAAAGATGATACGCAGTATTTT.